This T cell receptor beta chain was recovered during a study of cytomegalovirus exposure and HLA in healthy donors. At the level of the study: Across 350 to 500 genotyped donors, roughly 80% landed in the Caucasian-associated ancestry cluster.

General observations from the study: Certain sequence variants were highly shared and formed a cluster, and this cluster was likely a sequencing artifact. A list of more than 150 TCR beta chains associated with cytomegalovirus was given.

The PCR used 60 Vbeta and 13 Jbeta primers. Here immunoSEQ multiplex PCR was the method, and the copy in TCRdb shows in-frame clones only, minus some. Of about 200,000 clones in the sample, about four fifths are singletons; the top ten hold roughly 13%. Worth noting for this clone: Antigen specificity is unknown.

The donors (healthy individuals) were bone marrow donors. CDR1 is LGHNA and CDR2 is YSLEER in the germline V gene. This CDR3 is built from 16 residues. The V gene lost 0 bases and the J gene lost 0 bases, with 12 bases spanning the gap. This chain links TRBV4-3 with TRBJ2-7; possibly TRBD1 for D (6 bases). The sequence came from a woman in her 30s in good health and CMV-seropositive. The sequenced sample consisted of PBMCs. CDR3 loop: CASSQEDRLSSYEQYF. DNA for the CDR3: TGCGCCAGCAGCCAAGAAGACAGGCTTAGCTCCTACGAGCAGTACTTC.